The source of this T cell receptor beta chain is a study of response to subunit inactivated influenza vaccine. Of note for this clonotype: Its cognate antigen is unknown.

Study observations and caveats: New T cells are recruited in small numbers by each seasonal influenza vaccination, according to the authors' suggestion.

TCRdb reanalysed the RT-PCR reads using MiXCR and keeps one entry per CDR3 protein. Of 450,000 to 500,000 distinct CDR3 sequences in the sample, approximately 11% are singletons; the top ten hold more than 10%. Sequencing was performed on PBMCs from blood, taken roughly 6 weeks after vaccination. This clonotype originated in a man aged 45-60 years who received an inactivated influenza vaccine.

The CDR3 protein is CSASDSGGAGEQFF. In DNA, the CDR3 is TGCAGTGCTAGTGACAGCGGGGGGGCCGGTGAGCAGTTCTTC. The gene calls are TRBV20-1 and TRBJ2-1, with 10 bases that match TRBD2. Germline CDR1 is DFQATT and CDR2 is SNEGSKA (reference sequence). Trimming at V came to 3 bases and at J to 9 bases, leaving 8 bases not matched to a gene. The CDR3 sequence is 14 residues long.